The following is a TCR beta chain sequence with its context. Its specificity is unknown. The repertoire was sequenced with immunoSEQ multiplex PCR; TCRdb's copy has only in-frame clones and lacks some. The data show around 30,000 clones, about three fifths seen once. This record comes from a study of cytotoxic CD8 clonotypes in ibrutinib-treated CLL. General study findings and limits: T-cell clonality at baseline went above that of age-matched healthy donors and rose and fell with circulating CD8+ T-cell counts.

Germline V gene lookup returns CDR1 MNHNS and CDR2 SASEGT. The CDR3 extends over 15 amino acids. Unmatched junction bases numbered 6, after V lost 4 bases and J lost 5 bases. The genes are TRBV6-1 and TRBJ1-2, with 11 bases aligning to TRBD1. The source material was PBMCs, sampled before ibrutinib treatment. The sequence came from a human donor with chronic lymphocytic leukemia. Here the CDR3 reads CASSAGTGGQYGYTF. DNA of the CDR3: TGTGCCAGCAGTGCCGGGACAGGGGGTCAGTATGGCTACACCTTC.